These T cell receptor beta chains were read from a single sample in a study of blood T cell repertoires in COVID-19. Produced via immunoSEQ multiplex PCR; TCRdb's table is partial and in-frame only. Altogether 200,000 to 250,000 clones are present, 88% being singletons, with the ten largest covering 1.7%. The sequencing input was peripheral blood. These receptors came from a man aged 65 to 85 with acute or convalescent COVID-19. The CDR3 runs from the conserved cysteine through the conserved F or W. A D gene is named only where the DNA matches it firmly. Not all rows give a size; the values are once, few, many and, for expanded clones, a class.

>12|TRBV7-2|TRBJ1-2|.|once
CASSLNFYGYTF
TGTGCCAGCAGCTTAAACTTCTATGGCTACACCTTC
>15|TRBV6-5|TRBJ1-2|.|.
CASSYSREPSYGYTF
TGTGCCAGCAGTTACTCGAGAGAGCCGTCCTATGGCTACACCTTC
>14|TRBV5-5|TRBJ1-1|.|.
CASSPDTSYREAFF
TGTGCCAGCAGCCCCGACACGAGTTATCGGGAAGCTTTCTTT
>15|TRBV11-2|TRBJ2-7|TRBD1|.
CASSDPPGGHYEQYF
TGTGCCAGCAGCGATCCCCCAGGGGGCCATTACGAGCAGTACTTC
>15|TRBV19|TRBJ1-5|.|.
CASSIEGIAAQPQHF
TGTGCCAGTAGTATCGAGGGCATAGCGGCTCAGCCCCAGCATTTT
>14|TRBV24-1|TRBJ2-5|.|.
CATSDITGSETQYF
TGTGCCACCAGTGATATCACAGGGTCCGAGACCCAGTACTTC
>14|TRBV9|TRBJ2-5|TRBD2|.
CASSVGTTAETQYF
TGTGCCAGCAGCGTCGGGACTACTGCAGAGACCCAGTACTTC
>15|TRBV19|TRBJ1-5|.|.
CASSIQGQYNQPQHF
TGTGCCAGTAGTATTCAGGGGCAGTACAATCAGCCCCAGCATTTT
>14|TRBV7-3|TRBJ2-1|TRBD2|.
CASSLGLAASEQFF
TGTGCCAGCAGCTTAGGACTAGCGGCAAGCGAGCAGTTCTTC
>13|TRBV6-5|TRBJ1-1|.|.
CASRSVGRDEAFF
TGTGCCAGCCGATCCGTTGGGAGAGATGAAGCTTTCTTT
>13|TRBV19|TRBJ1-2|.|once
CASSRGANYGYTF
TGTGCCAGTAGTAGGGGAGCAAACTATGGCTACACCTTC
>13|TRBV3-1/TRBV3-2|TRBJ2-1|.|.
CASSQGRGNEQFF
TGTGCCAGCAGCCAGGGGAGGGGGAATGAGCAGTTCTTC
>16|TRBV6-5|TRBJ2-1|TRBD2|.
CASSSAGTSGISGQFF
TGTGCCAGCAGTTCCGCCGGGACTAGCGGGATTAGTGGGCAGTTCTTC
>19|TRBV2|TRBJ2-5|.|few
CAIRGTGGAGLADQETQYF
TGTGCCATCAGAGGGACAGGGGGCGCGGGACTAGCGGACCAAGAGACCCAGTACTTC
>16|TRBV19|TRBJ1-4|.|.
CASSHLGQATNEKLFF
TGTGCCAGTAGTCATCTGGGACAAGCAACTAATGAAAAACTGTTTTTT
>15|TRBV28|TRBJ1-5|TRBD1|.
CASRTGTGGLQPQHF
TGTGCCAGCCGAACCGGGACAGGGGGACTTCAGCCCCAGCATTTT
>13|TRBV3-1/TRBV3-2|TRBJ2-1|.|.
CASSQRRVGEQFF
TGTGCCAGCAGCCAACGCAGGGTGGGAGAGCAGTTCTTC
>14|TRBV3-1/TRBV3-2|TRBJ1-2|.|.
CASSQGTANYGYTF
TGTGCCAGCAGCCAAGGGACAGCTAACTATGGCTACACCTTC
>15|TRBV6-5|TRBJ2-5|.|.
CASSLNVGGEETQYF
TGTGCCAGCAGTTTGAACGTGGGGGGAGAAGAGACCCAGTACTTC
>15|TRBV7-3|TRBJ1-2|.|.
CASSFGRGLDYGYTF
TGTGCCAGCAGCTTCGGCAGGGGTTTAGACTATGGCTACACCTTC